What follows are 4 T cell receptor beta chains derived from one specimen sequenced in a study of shared clonotypes between healthy human individuals. Assay used: immunoSEQ multiplex PCR; TCRdb lists only in-frame clones, some missing. The sample has about 92,000 clones; roughly 45% are singletons. Sequenced material: PBMCs. All receptors derive from a woman between 40 and 55 years old in good health. Some clones in this sample may be carry-over from other donors' samples.

This clone has at least ten counts. V is TRBV9 and J is TRBJ2-7, with 8 positions matching TRBD2. CDR1 and CDR2 from the germline V gene are SGDLS and YYNGEE. V dropped 0 bases and J dropped 5; count of bases not matched to a gene: 10. This CDR3 contains 16 residues. CDR3 in amino acids: CASSVGVSGSLHEQYF. The CDR3 DNA follows: TGTGCCAGCAGCGTAGGGGTAAGCGGGAGCCTCCACGAGCAGTACTTC.

The chain is built from TRBV5-4 and TRBJ2-1, with D possibly being TRBD2 (5 bases). The V gene's germline CDR1 is SGHNT and CDR2 YYREEE (reference sequence). V lost 4 bases and J lost 7, with 15 bases in between. CDR3 size: 14 residues. The CDR3 here is CASSQEGRGNEQFF. CDR3 bases: TGTGCCAGCAGCCAGGAAGGGCGCGGGAATGAGCAGTTCTTC.

This clone was observed many times. V usage is TRBV6-5 and J usage is TRBJ2-7, with TRBD2 as a possible D gene (6 bases). The germline V gene has CDR1 MNHEY and CDR2 SVGAGI. Trimming took off 3 bases at V and 0 bases at J, with 12 bases between the two ends. The CDR3 spans 15 residues. In DNA form, the CDR3 reads TGTGCCAGCAGTTATGGGGGGACTGGCTCCTACGAGCAGTACTTC. It specifies CASSYGGTGSYEQYF.

V gene TRBV28 combines with J gene TRBJ2-3; D is tentatively TRBD1 or TRBD2 (6 bases each). CDR1 MDHEN and CDR2 SYDVKM come from the germline V gene. Deletions cut 10 bases from V and 6 bases from J, with 11 bases between. The CDR3 spans 11 residues. CDR3 sequence reads: CATSGADTQYF. The DNA of the CDR3 is TGTGCCACCTCGGGGGCGGATACGCAGTATTTT.